Listed here are 28 T cell receptor beta chains from one sample, sequenced in a study of T cell repertoires in ileal Crohn's disease. TCRdb's table, derived via immunoSEQ multiplex PCR, lists solely in-frame clones and lacks some. The sample contains several thousand clones, just under 75% of which appear only once. Sequences were obtained from ileal tissue. These TCRs come from an adult with Crohn's disease.

The chain couples TRBV28 to TRBJ1-5; D perhaps matches TRBD1 (5 bases). The V gene lost 6 bases and the J gene lost 0 bases, with 12 bases spanning the gap. The CDR3 has 15 amino acids. Germline V gives CDR1 MDHEN, CDR2 SYDVKM. CDR3 loop: CASRGGAASNQPQHF. CDR3 bases: TGTGCCAGCAGGGGAGGGGCGGCTAGCAATCAGCCCCAGCATTTT.

The rearrangement joins TRBV2 to TRBJ2-5, with D unresolved. Trimming left V 5 bases short and J 1 base short, with 5 bases between. The germline CDR1 and CDR2 sequences are SNHLY and FYNNEI. The CDR3 length is 12 residues. CDR3 coding DNA: TGTGCCAGCAGTCCAATCCAAGAGACCCAGTACTTC. Translated: CASSPIQETQYF.

The chain recombines TRBV27 with TRBJ2-7; possibly TRBD2 for D (7 bases). The germline V gene encodes CDR1 MNHEY and CDR2 SMNVEV (reference sequence). This CDR3 comprises 13 residues. With 3 bases removed from V and 5 bases from J, the gap between germline ends came to 11 bases. CDR3 DNA sequence: TGTGCCAGCAGTTTTTCGGGGGGCAACGAGCAGTACTTC. It is translated as CASSFSGGNEQYF.

This clone showed up just a few times. V and J are TRBV7-8 and TRBJ2-7; the match to TRBD1 covers 8 bases. Trimming cost V 1 base and J 3 bases; bases outside gene matches: 11. CDR1 SGHVS and CDR2 FQNEAQ come from the germline V gene. CDR3 length: 17 amino acids. CDR3 DNA sequence: TGTGCCAGCAGCTTAGGGAGAGGACAGGGTTTTGACTACGAGCAGTACTTC. The encoded protein is CASSLGRGQGFDYEQYF.

The rearrangement links TRBV4-1 to TRBJ2-3; the D gene is possibly TRBD2 (5 bases). Germline V lookup: CDR1 MGHRA, CDR2 YSYEKL. The CDR3 consists of 14 residues. The V end was cut by 1 base, the J end by 7 bases, with 12 bases between. CDR3 residues: CASSQAPLAHTQYF. The CDR3 region has the DNA TGCGCCAGCAGCCAAGCGCCCCTAGCCCATACGCAGTATTTT.

This clone was counted between two and nine times. CDR3 DNA: TGTGCCAGCAGCGTAGGAGGGGGTAATTCACCCCTCCACTTT. Protein product: CASSVGGGNSPLHF. The rearrangement joins TRBV9 to TRBJ1-6, with D perhaps matching TRBD1 (6 bases). Per germline, CDR1 SGDLS and CDR2 YYNGEE. The CDR3 spans 14 residues. Trimming stripped 0 bases from V and 6 bases from J, with 7 bases between. Using reference TRBV9 and TRBJ1-6 for the parts outside the CDR3, the full variable domain is DSGVTQTPKHLITATGQRVTLRCSPRSGDLSVYWYQQSLDQGLQFLIQYYNGEERAKGNILERFSAQQFPDLHSELNLSSLELGDSALYFCASSVGGGNSPLHFGNGTRLTVT.

This chain uses TRBV29-1 with TRBJ1-2, with TRBD1 matching 8 bases. The CDR3 contains 11 residues. Germline assignment: CDR1 SQVTM and CDR2 ANQGSEA. After removal of 8 bases from V and 13 bases from J, the junction contained 12 bases not matched to a gene. The CDR3 here is CSYWTGTDFTF. The CDR3 nucleotides are TGCAGCTATTGGACAGGGACAGACTTCACCTTC.

The chain has TRBV4-3 and TRBJ2-1, with TRBD1 matching over 10 bases. This CDR3 is 16 amino acids long. Germline CDR1 LGHNA, CDR2 YSLEER. V lost 1 base to trimming and J lost 5 bases; unmatched junction nucleotides: 5. In DNA, the CDR3 is TGCGCCAGCAGCCAAGTGCGGACAGGGGGGAACAATGAGCAGTTCTTC. Residues: CASSQVRTGGNNEQFF.

The chain has TRBV11-3 and TRBJ1-1; possibly TRBD1 for D (5 bases). V dropped 8 bases and J dropped 1 base, with 8 bases sitting between them. Per germline, CDR1 SGHNT and CDR2 YENEEA. The CDR3 covers 12 residues. As DNA, the CDR3 is TGTGCCAGCTCAGGGAAGAACACTGAAGCTTTCTTT. It translates to CASSGKNTEAFF.

The J gene is TRBJ1-5, the V gene TRBV12-5, with D possibly matching TRBD1 (6 bases). From germline, CDR1 is LGHNT and CDR2 FRNRAP. The V and J ends lost 8 bases and 4 bases respectively, with 12 bases between them. The CDR3 consists of 13 residues. The CDR3 DNA reads as TGTGCTAGTTCGGACAGCGGAAATCAGCCCCAGCATTTT. Its translation is CASSDSGNQPQHF.

This clone has a single count. The chain combines TRBV11-1 with TRBJ1-1; D call uncertain. Trimming took off 5 bases at V and 6 bases at J, with 19 bases between the two ends. The germline V gene has CDR1 SGHAT and CDR2 FQDESV (reference sequence). The length of the CDR3 is 15 residues. The CDR3 nucleotides are TGTGCCAGCAGCCCGAAACACCCCCAGATTTCTGAAGCTTTCTTT. This translates into CASSPKHPQISEAFF.

The chain joins TRBV18 to TRBJ2-1; D is perhaps TRBD1 (5 bases). Germline CDR1 reads KGHSH; CDR2 reads LQKENI. Trimming removed 8 bases at V and 2 bases at J, with 19 bases between. The CDR3 consists of 16 residues. For the CDR3, the DNA is TGTGCCAGCCCTCCCGCCGAGGACAAGCCCTACAATGAGCAGTTCTTC. It encodes CASPPAEDKPYNEQFF.

This clone was counted only a few times. This chain links TRBV4-2 with TRBJ2-2, with 10 bases identical to TRBD1. Germline CDR1 and CDR2: LGHNA and YNFKEQ. The trim removed 2 bases at V and 6 bases at J, leaving 9 bases unmatched. This CDR3 has 17 amino acids. Here the CDR3 reads CASSQPMGGQGSGELFF. The CDR3 DNA is TGTGCCAGCAGCCAACCTATGGGGGGACAGGGGTCCGGGGAGCTGTTTTTT.

This clone appeared a few times. The genes are TRBV5-1 and TRBJ1-6; D is possibly TRBD1 (6 bases). CDR3 length: 14 amino acids. Trimming stripped 2 bases from V and 10 bases from J, with 13 bases between. Germline CDR1 is SGHRS and CDR2 is YFSETQ. This chain's CDR3 is CASSLGDISSPLHF. CDR3 in DNA: TGCGCCAGCAGCTTAGGGGACATATCCTCACCCCTCCACTTT.

The chain links TRBV5-1 to TRBJ1-2; 8 bases match TRBD1. From germline, CDR1 is SGHRS and CDR2 YFSETQ. V lost 7 bases, J lost 13 bases, and 18 bases stayed unmatched. This CDR3 comprises 14 residues. CDR3 DNA: TGCGCCAGCTCCGAGACGGACAGGGTCTTTGGGGGCACCTTC. Translating it yields CASSETDRVFGGTF.

In regard to this clone: The conserved closing phenylalanine or tryptophan is absent in this CDR3, likely reflecting a read error. V and J are TRBV6-5 and TRBJ1-2; D ambiguous. The CDR3 contains 14 residues. V dropped 4 bases and J dropped 6 bases, with 15 bases sitting between them. Looked up from germline, CDR1 is MNHEY and CDR2 is SVGAGI. The CDR3 reads CASSSPRTEDGYTL. CDR3 in DNA: TGTGCCAGCAGTTCCCCCAGGACGGAGGATGGCTACACCCTC.

The chain joins TRBV4-3 to TRBJ1-4; 7 bases align to TRBD1. Germline V gene lookup returns CDR1 LGHNA and CDR2 YSLEER. The CDR3 contains 16 residues. The V segment lost 4 bases and the J segment 2 bases; nucleotides outside the gene matches: 7. For the CDR3, the DNA is TGCGCCAGCAGCCGAACTCCAGGGGGGACTAATGAAAAACTGTTTTTT. This sequence encodes CASSRTPGGTNEKLFF.

This chain joins TRBV5-1 and TRBJ1-3; 7 bases are a match to TRBD1. CDR3 size: 16 residues. The V and J ends lost 0 bases and 0 bases, in that order; junction bases with no gene match: 3. Germline-derived CDR1 and CDR2 are SGHRS and YFSETQ. In nucleotides, the CDR3 is TGCGCCAGCAGCTTGGACAGGGGCCCCTCTGGAAACACCATATATTTT. Amino acid sequence: CASSLDRGPSGNTIYF.

The chain joins TRBV5-1 to TRBJ2-1; a possible D gene is TRBD1 (5 bases). This CDR3 region has 13 residues. Trimming left V 7 bases short and J 8 bases short, with 16 bases between. Germline CDR1 reads SGHRS; CDR2 reads YFSETQ. CDR3 nucleotides: TGCGCCAGCGGGGCAGCTCCTGAAGATGAGCAGTTCTTC. It yields the protein CASGAAPEDEQFF.

This clone was seen only a few times. The chain joins TRBV9 to TRBJ2-1; 10 bases are a match to TRBD1. Germline values: CDR1 SGDLS, CDR2 YYNGEE. CDR3 size: 16 residues. J gave up 3 bases and V 0 bases, and 3 bases lay outside the gene matches. As DNA, the CDR3 is TGTGCCAGCAGCGTAGTCAGGACAGGGGGCTACAATGAGCAGTTCTTC. The encoded protein is CASSVVRTGGYNEQFF.

V usage is TRBV27 and J usage is TRBJ2-7, with 9 bases matching TRBD2. Per the germline V gene, CDR1 is MNHEY and CDR2 is SMNVEV (reference sequence). After removal of 7 bases from V and 3 bases from J, the junction contained 7 bases not matched to a gene. The CDR3 spans 14 residues. DNA of the CDR3: TGTGCCAGCAACGAGCGGGGGGCGGGCTACGAGCAGTACTTC. This gives the protein CASNERGAGYEQYF.

V usage is TRBV9 and J usage is TRBJ2-3, with D uncertain. The CDR3 covers 16 residues. Trimming took off 0 bases at V and 1 base at J, with 12 bases between the two ends. Germline V gives CDR1 SGDLS, CDR2 YYNGEE. CDR3 protein: CASSVVSGSGTDTQYF. CDR3 DNA sequence: TGTGCCAGCAGCGTAGTTTCAGGTTCGGGCACAGATACGCAGTATTTT.

This chain connects TRBV10-2 to TRBJ1-2; D is unclear. Trimming shortened V by 0 bases and J by 3 bases, and 8 bases separated the two germline ends. The CDR3 sequence is 14 residues long. Germline V gene sequence: CDR1 WSHSY, CDR2 SAAADI. CDR3 coding DNA: TGCGCCAGCAGTGAGTCGGTCCAGGACTATGGCTACACCTTC. This translates into CASSESVQDYGYTF.

The table lists this clone with a few counts. Written as DNA, the CDR3 is TGTGCCAGCAGTTGGGGAGCGATCAACACCGGGGAGCTGTTTTTT. Its protein product is CASSWGAINTGELFF. This chain joins TRBV7-9 and TRBJ2-2; D is possibly TRBD2 (5 bases). The CDR3 spans 15 residues. Germline V gene lookup returns CDR1 SEHNR and CDR2 FQNEAQ (reference sequence). Trimming took 6 bases from V and 2 from J, leaving 13 bases between them. The variable domain in full, completed from reference TRBV7-9 and TRBJ2-2, reads DTGVSQNPRHKITKRGQNVTFRCDPISEHNRLYWYRQTLGQGPEFLTYFQNEAQLEKSRLLSDRFSAERPKGSFSTLEIQRTEQGDSAMYLCASSWGAINTGELFFGEGSRLTVL.

The chain recombines TRBV7-2 with TRBJ1-5; tentative D call: TRBD1 (6 bases). Trimming shortened V by 2 bases and J by 4 bases, and 12 bases separated the two germline ends. Per germline, CDR1 SGHTA and CDR2 FQGNSA. The CDR3 contains 15 residues. DNA of the CDR3: TGTGCCAGCAGCTTAAATAGGGGGTATAATCAGCCCCAGCATTTT. Protein product: CASSLNRGYNQPQHF. Combining the CDR3 with reference TRBV7-2 and TRBJ1-5 gives the whole variable domain GAGVSQSPSNKVTEKGKDVELRCDPISGHTALYWYRQSLGQGLEFLIYFQGNSAPDKSGLPSDRFSAERTGGSVSTLTIQRTQQEDSAVYLCASSLNRGYNQPQHFGDGTRLSIL.

V and J are TRBV5-1 and TRBJ1-2, with TRBD1 matching 8 bases. CDR3 size: 15 residues. V was pared by 2 bases and J by 4 bases, with 7 bases of the junction left unmatched. In germline, CDR1 is SGHRS, CDR2 YFSETQ. The CDR3 is CASSLQGTGSYGYTF. The CDR3 bases are TGCGCCAGCAGCTTACAAGGGACAGGATCCTATGGCTACACCTTC.

V and J are TRBV4-1 and TRBJ2-7; 8 bases agree with TRBD1. Trimming at V came to 0 bases and at J to 4 bases, leaving 14 bases not matched to a gene. Germline values: CDR1 MGHRA, CDR2 YSYEKL. The CDR3 extends over 18 amino acids. Here the CDR3 DNA reads TGCGCCAGCAGCCAAGAAATTTGGGACAGGCCCGAGTGGTACGAGCAGTACTTC. This translates into CASSQEIWDRPEWYEQYF.

The rearrangement uses TRBV5-6 and TRBJ1-6, with D perhaps TRBD1 (5 bases). V lost 0 bases to trimming and J lost 7 bases, with 17 bases between them. This CDR3 spans 17 amino acids. Germline CDR1 reads SGHDT; CDR2 reads YYEEEE. CDR3 loop: CASSLAGGPLGNSPLHF. The CDR3 DNA sequence: TGTGCCAGCAGCTTGGCCGGGGGACCTCTGGGAAATTCACCCCTCCACTTT.